These T cell receptor beta chains were read from a single sample in a study of T cells in Graves' hyperthyroidism and ophthalmopathy. TCRdb used MiXCR to reprocess the multiplex PCR reads, holding one entry per CDR3 protein. The table records roughly 300,000 distinct CDR3 sequences, approximately 22% of them present only once. Sequenced: blood. These receptors were taken from a woman aged 50 to 60 with Graves' hyperthyroidism. Each CDR3 is given with its conserved first and last residue. A D gene is named only where the DNA matches it firmly. Part of the rows lack a size; the others show once, few, many or a class for expanded clones.

j_call: TRBJ1-4; v_call: TRBV15; d_call: NA; clone_size: many; cdr3_aa: CATSMGVGGEKLFF; cdr3_nt: TGTGCCACCAGCATGGGGGTTGGGGGTGAAAAACTGTTTTTT
j_call: TRBJ2-7; v_call: TRBV3-1; d_call: NA; clone_size: NA; cdr3_aa: CASSQDGAGSYEQYF; cdr3_nt: TGTGCCAGCAGCCAAGATGGTGCCGGGTCCTACGAGCAGTACTTC
j_call: TRBJ1-5; v_call: TRBV6-5; d_call: NA; clone_size: NA; cdr3_aa: CASSYNAGRQPQHF; cdr3_nt: TGTGCCAGCAGTTATAATGCTGGCCGTCAGCCCCAGCATTTT
j_call: TRBJ2-7; v_call: TRBV7-9; d_call: TRBD1; clone_size: NA; cdr3_aa: CASSLGGTGAYERYF; cdr3_nt: TGTGCCAGCAGCTTAGGTGGGACAGGAGCCTACGAGCGGTACTTC
j_call: TRBJ1-3; v_call: TRBV9; d_call: TRBD1; clone_size: few; cdr3_aa: CASSVGGTASGNTIYF; cdr3_nt: TGTGCCAGCAGCGTAGGGGGGACAGCCTCTGGAAACACCATATATTTT
j_call: TRBJ2-1; v_call: TRBV20-1; d_call: TRBD1; clone_size: once; cdr3_aa: CSAPRGTGYNEQFF; cdr3_nt: TGCAGTGCCCCCCGAGGGACAGGCTACAATGAGCAGTTCTTC
j_call: TRBJ1-5; v_call: TRBV2; d_call: NA; clone_size: NA; cdr3_aa: CASNDGAQPQHF; cdr3_nt: TGTGCCAGCAATGACGGGGCTCAGCCCCAGCATTTT
j_call: TRBJ1-1; v_call: TRBV13; d_call: TRBD1; clone_size: NA; cdr3_aa: CASSLGGTANTEAFF; cdr3_nt: TGTGCCAGCAGCTTAGGAGGGACAGCAAACACTGAAGCTTTCTTT
j_call: TRBJ1-2; v_call: TRBV14; d_call: TRBD1; clone_size: many; cdr3_aa: CASSQDWDRGVGYTF; cdr3_nt: TGTGCCAGCAGCCAAGATTGGGACAGGGGAGTTGGCTACACCTTC
j_call: TRBJ1-1; v_call: TRBV6-4; d_call: NA; clone_size: NA; cdr3_aa: CASTEYRVSTEAFF; cdr3_nt: TGTGCCAGCACTGAATACAGGGTTAGCACTGAAGCTTTCTTT
j_call: TRBJ1-6; v_call: TRBV6-2/TRBV6-3; d_call: NA; clone_size: NA; cdr3_aa: CASRSPGRRPYNSPLHF; cdr3_nt: TGTGCCAGCAGGTCCCCGGGAAGGAGGCCCTATAATTCACCCCTCCACTTT
j_call: TRBJ1-5; v_call: TRBV19; d_call: NA; clone_size: few; cdr3_aa: CASVTGSQPQHF; cdr3_nt: TGTGCCAGTGTAACAGGTTCCCAGCCCCAGCATTTT
j_call: TRBJ1-1; v_call: TRBV12-3/TRBV12-4; d_call: TRBD1; clone_size: NA; cdr3_aa: CASTSRQGAGAFF; cdr3_nt: TGTGCCAGCACCTCCCGACAGGGGGCAGGAGCTTTCTTT
j_call: TRBJ1-1; v_call: TRBV6-1; d_call: NA; clone_size: NA; cdr3_aa: CASKVERNTEAFF; cdr3_nt: TGTGCCAGCAAGGTCGAGAGGAACACTGAAGCTTTCTTT
j_call: TRBJ2-2; v_call: TRBV28; d_call: TRBD1; clone_size: many; cdr3_aa: CASSYRGRNGELFF; cdr3_nt: TGTGCCAGCAGCTACAGGGGGCGGAACGGGGAGCTGTTTTTT
j_call: TRBJ1-5; v_call: TRBV20-1; d_call: TRBD1; clone_size: many; cdr3_aa: CSAREDRRLDQPQHF; cdr3_nt: TGCAGTGCTAGAGAGGACAGGCGGTTGGATCAGCCCCAGCATTTT
j_call: TRBJ2-5; v_call: TRBV20-1; d_call: NA; clone_size: many; cdr3_aa: CSALEIGRGETQYF; cdr3_nt: TGCAGTGCACTAGAGATCGGCAGGGGAGAGACCCAGTACTTC
j_call: TRBJ2-7; v_call: TRBV30; d_call: TRBD2; clone_size: NA; cdr3_aa: CAWSQLAGNSYEQYF; cdr3_nt: TGTGCCTGGTCTCAACTAGCGGGGAATTCCTACGAGCAGTACTTC
j_call: TRBJ2-7; v_call: TRBV7-9; d_call: NA; clone_size: NA; cdr3_aa: CASSPTQLRGSYEQYF; cdr3_nt: TGTGCCAGCAGCCCCACCCAACTAAGGGGGTCCTACGAGCAGTACTTC
j_call: TRBJ1-1; v_call: TRBV15; d_call: TRBD1; clone_size: NA; cdr3_aa: CATSKPTGMNTEAFF; cdr3_nt: TGTGCCACCAGCAAACCGACAGGGATGAACACTGAAGCTTTCTTT
j_call: TRBJ2-1; v_call: TRBV18; d_call: TRBD1; clone_size: many; cdr3_aa: CASSPTGTGAANEQFF; cdr3_nt: TGTGCCAGCTCACCAACCGGGACAGGGGCCGCCAATGAGCAGTTCTTC
j_call: TRBJ2-3; v_call: TRBV7-3; d_call: TRBD2; clone_size: NA; cdr3_aa: CASSLGERGGSTDTQYF; cdr3_nt: TGTGCCAGCAGCTTAGGGGAGCGGGGGGGCAGCACAGATACGCAGTATTTT
j_call: TRBJ2-2; v_call: TRBV6-5; d_call: NA; clone_size: NA; cdr3_aa: CASSYSAGTGELFF; cdr3_nt: TGTGCCAGCAGTTACTCGGCGGGGACCGGGGAGCTGTTTTTT
j_call: TRBJ2-3; v_call: TRBV28; d_call: NA; clone_size: NA; cdr3_aa: CASIPSGRESTDTQYF; cdr3_nt: TGTGCCAGCATCCCCAGTGGACGGGAGAGCACAGATACGCAGTATTTT
j_call: TRBJ1-1; v_call: TRBV28; d_call: NA; clone_size: many; cdr3_aa: CASISLGAEAFF; cdr3_nt: TGTGCCAGCATTTCCCTAGGGGCTGAAGCTTTCTTT
j_call: TRBJ1-5; v_call: TRBV6-1; d_call: NA; clone_size: few; cdr3_aa: CASSPRTEAYSNQPQHF; cdr3_nt: TGTGCCAGCAGTCCGAGGACGGAAGCTTATAGCAATCAGCCCCAGCATTTT
j_call: TRBJ2-7; v_call: TRBV27; d_call: NA; clone_size: many; cdr3_aa: CASSTHLGGQNYEQYF; cdr3_nt: TGTGCCAGCAGTACGCACCTCGGGGGACAGAATTACGAGCAGTACTTC
j_call: TRBJ2-2; v_call: TRBV5-6; d_call: NA; clone_size: NA; cdr3_aa: CASSSMRGTGELFF; cdr3_nt: TGTGCCAGCAGCTCTATGCGGGGCACCGGGGAGCTGTTTTTT
j_call: TRBJ1-2; v_call: TRBV2; d_call: NA; clone_size: NA; cdr3_aa: CASKEGVSYGYTF; cdr3_nt: TGTGCCAGCAAGGAGGGGGTCAGCTATGGCTACACCTTC
j_call: TRBJ2-1; v_call: TRBV28; d_call: TRBD2; clone_size: NA; cdr3_aa: CASSAPTSGGYNEQFF; cdr3_nt: TGTGCCAGCAGTGCACCGACTAGCGGGGGATACAATGAGCAGTTCTTC
j_call: TRBJ2-3; v_call: TRBV5-1; d_call: NA; clone_size: many; cdr3_aa: CASSLVGARTDTQYF; cdr3_nt: TGCGCCAGCAGCTTGGTTGGAGCGCGCACAGATACGCAGTATTTT
j_call: TRBJ2-5; v_call: TRBV4-1; d_call: TRBD2; clone_size: NA; cdr3_aa: CASKSLSGGAGTQYF; cdr3_nt: TGCGCCAGCAAGTCGCTTAGCGGGGGGGCCGGGACCCAGTACTTC
j_call: TRBJ2-1; v_call: TRBV28; d_call: NA; clone_size: many; cdr3_aa: CASKQTVNEQFF; cdr3_nt: TGTGCCAGCAAACAGACGGTCAATGAGCAGTTCTTC
j_call: TRBJ1-1; v_call: TRBV30; d_call: NA; clone_size: NA; cdr3_aa: CALALNTEAFF; cdr3_nt: TGTGCCTTGGCCCTTAACACTGAAGCTTTCTTT
j_call: TRBJ2-5; v_call: TRBV6-1; d_call: NA; clone_size: many; cdr3_aa: CASSEEGGQETQYF; cdr3_nt: TGTGCCAGCAGTGAAGAGGGCGGCCAAGAGACCCAGTACTTC
j_call: TRBJ1-1; v_call: TRBV10-3; d_call: NA; clone_size: few; cdr3_aa: CAIRQAWGTEAFF; cdr3_nt: TGTGCCATTAGACAGGCTTGGGGCACTGAAGCTTTCTTT
j_call: TRBJ2-3; v_call: TRBV29-1; d_call: TRBD1; clone_size: NA; cdr3_aa: CSVLRRDRVGDTQYF; cdr3_nt: TGCAGCGTTCTCCGCCGGGACAGGGTTGGCGATACGCAGTATTTT
j_call: TRBJ1-2; v_call: TRBV20-1; d_call: NA; clone_size: NA; cdr3_aa: CSARELRGWGYTF; cdr3_nt: TGCAGTGCTAGAGAATTGAGGGGTTGGGGCTACACCTTC
j_call: TRBJ2-7; v_call: TRBV29-1; d_call: TRBD2; clone_size: NA; cdr3_aa: CSVGSGGEQYF; cdr3_nt: TGCAGCGTTGGATCGGGAGGGGAGCAGTACTTC
j_call: TRBJ2-7; v_call: TRBV9; d_call: TRBD2; clone_size: many; cdr3_aa: CASSVGVSGRVHEQYF; cdr3_nt: TGTGCCAGCAGCGTAGGGGTTAGCGGGAGAGTACACGAGCAGTACTTC
j_call: TRBJ2-7; v_call: TRBV2; d_call: NA; clone_size: many; cdr3_aa: CASGDTRGDEQYF; cdr3_nt: TGTGCCAGCGGCGACACCCGGGGAGACGAGCAGTACTTC
j_call: TRBJ1-2; v_call: TRBV11-2; d_call: TRBD1; clone_size: NA; cdr3_aa: CASSLHRGYSYTF; cdr3_nt: TGTGCCAGCAGCTTACACAGGGGTTATAGCTACACCTTC
j_call: TRBJ1-4; v_call: TRBV12-3/TRBV12-4; d_call: NA; clone_size: few; cdr3_aa: CASSLMGEKLFF; cdr3_nt: TGTGCCAGCAGTTTGATGGGGGAAAAACTGTTTTTT
j_call: TRBJ1-2; v_call: TRBV18; d_call: NA; clone_size: many; cdr3_aa: CASSLSMLGNGYTF; cdr3_nt: TGTGCCAGCTCACTATCTATGCTGGGGAATGGCTACACCTTC
j_call: TRBJ2-3; v_call: TRBV20-1; d_call: NA; clone_size: many; cdr3_aa: CSASSLATSTDTQYF; cdr3_nt: TGCAGTGCTAGTAGTCTAGCCACGAGCACAGATACGCAGTATTTT
j_call: TRBJ2-7; v_call: TRBV30; d_call: NA; clone_size: few; cdr3_aa: CAWSVGSSYEQYF; cdr3_nt: TGTGCCTGGAGTGTAGGGAGCTCCTACGAGCAGTACTTC
j_call: TRBJ1-2; v_call: TRBV6-2/TRBV6-3; d_call: NA; clone_size: NA; cdr3_aa: CASSLGPTANYGYTF; cdr3_nt: TGTGCCAGCAGTCTCGGGCCAACAGCTAACTATGGCTACACCTTC
j_call: TRBJ2-5; v_call: TRBV20-1; d_call: NA; clone_size: NA; cdr3_aa: CSASGGSETQYF; cdr3_nt: TGCAGTGCTAGCGGGGGCTCAGAGACCCAGTACTTC
j_call: TRBJ1-3; v_call: TRBV27; d_call: NA; clone_size: NA; cdr3_aa: CASSLRQDSGNTIYF; cdr3_nt: TGTGCCAGCAGTTTACGCCAGGACTCTGGAAACACCATATATTTT
j_call: TRBJ2-5; v_call: TRBV7-9; d_call: NA; clone_size: many; cdr3_aa: CASSSPLYQETQYF; cdr3_nt: TGTGCCAGCAGCTCCCCCCTATACCAAGAGACCCAGTACTTC
j_call: TRBJ2-7; v_call: TRBV19; d_call: NA; clone_size: few; cdr3_aa: CASSTRTLGSYEQYF; cdr3_nt: TGTGCCAGTAGTACCCGGACCCTTGGTTCCTACGAGCAGTACTTC
j_call: TRBJ2-1; v_call: TRBV15; d_call: NA; clone_size: NA; cdr3_aa: CATSRPGEHYNEQFF; cdr3_nt: TGTGCCACCAGCAGACCAGGTGAGCACTACAATGAGCAGTTCTTC
j_call: TRBJ1-1; v_call: TRBV10-1; d_call: NA; clone_size: NA; cdr3_aa: CASRGENTEAFF; cdr3_nt: TGCGCCAGCAGAGGGGAGAACACTGAAGCTTTCTTT
j_call: TRBJ1-2; v_call: TRBV5-1; d_call: NA; clone_size: many; cdr3_aa: CASSVSQGAYGGYTF; cdr3_nt: TGCGCCAGCAGCGTAAGCCAGGGAGCTTACGGTGGCTACACCTTC
j_call: TRBJ2-2; v_call: TRBV12-3/TRBV12-4; d_call: TRBD2; clone_size: many; cdr3_aa: CASSPGLAEVGPGELFF; cdr3_nt: TGTGCCAGCAGCCCCGGACTAGCGGAAGTGGGCCCCGGGGAGCTGTTTTTT
j_call: TRBJ1-3; v_call: TRBV14; d_call: TRBD1; clone_size: NA; cdr3_aa: CASSQDDRGNGNTIHF; cdr3_nt: TGTGCCAGCAGCCAAGATGACAGGGGTAATGGAAACACCATACATTTT